This T cell receptor (beta chain) was obtained from a study of blood T cell repertoires in COVID-19. Study details: The United States, Italy and Spain supplied acute and convalescent COVID-19 samples.

CDR3 size: 18 residues. Trimming pared 0 bases from V and 0 bases from J, leaving 15 bases between. Germline V CDR1 and CDR2: LGHDT, YNNKEL (reference sequence). Original processing methods: Estimates of nucleated cell counts were drawn from the amplification of reference gene primers. Generated by immunoSEQ multiplex PCR, the TCRdb table keeps only in-frame clones and is missing some. V and J calls and clone size are as listed in that table; D and trimming were resolved from the DNA. The table lists roughly 250,000 clones, approximately 80% of them singletons. This clone showed up just a few times. The receptor's source is a woman older than 75 with acute or convalescent COVID-19. The rearrangement links TRBV3-1 (or the pseudogene TRBV3-2) to TRBJ1-3, with D unresolved. Sequenced input: peripheral blood. In DNA form, the CDR3 reads TGTGCCAGCAGCCAAGATCTTAGGCAGAGGATCTCTGGAAACACCATATATTTT. This codes for CASSQDLRQRISGNTIYF.